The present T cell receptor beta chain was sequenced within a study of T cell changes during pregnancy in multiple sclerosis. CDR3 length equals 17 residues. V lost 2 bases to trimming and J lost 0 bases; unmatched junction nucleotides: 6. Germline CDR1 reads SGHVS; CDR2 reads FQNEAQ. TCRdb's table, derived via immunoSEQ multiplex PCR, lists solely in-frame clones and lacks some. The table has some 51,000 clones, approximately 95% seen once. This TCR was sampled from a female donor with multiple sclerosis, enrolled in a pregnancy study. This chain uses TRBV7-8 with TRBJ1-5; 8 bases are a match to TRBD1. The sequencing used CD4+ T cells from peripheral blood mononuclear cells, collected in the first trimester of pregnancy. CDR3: CASSLPTGAGSNQPQHF. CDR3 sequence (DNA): TGTGCCAGCAGCTTACCGACAGGGGCTGGTAGCAATCAGCCCCAGCATTTT.